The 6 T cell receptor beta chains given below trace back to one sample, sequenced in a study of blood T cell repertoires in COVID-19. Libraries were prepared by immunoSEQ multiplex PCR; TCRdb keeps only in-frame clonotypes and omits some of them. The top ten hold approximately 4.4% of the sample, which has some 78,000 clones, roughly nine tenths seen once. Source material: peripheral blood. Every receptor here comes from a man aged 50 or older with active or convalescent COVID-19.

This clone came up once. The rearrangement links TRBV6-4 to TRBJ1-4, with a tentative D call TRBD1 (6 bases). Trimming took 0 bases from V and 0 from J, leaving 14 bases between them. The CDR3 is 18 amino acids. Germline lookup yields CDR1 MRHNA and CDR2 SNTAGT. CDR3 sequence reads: CASSDSKGQYATNEKLFF. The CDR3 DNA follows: TGTGCCAGCAGTGACTCTAAGGGACAATATGCAACTAATGAAAAACTGTTTTTT.

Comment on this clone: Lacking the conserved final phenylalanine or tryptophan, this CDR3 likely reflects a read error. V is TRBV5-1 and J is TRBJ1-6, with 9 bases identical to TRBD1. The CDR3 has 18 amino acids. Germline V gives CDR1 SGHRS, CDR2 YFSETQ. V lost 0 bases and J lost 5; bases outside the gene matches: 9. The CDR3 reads CASSLAAQRTGDNSPLHL. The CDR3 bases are TGCGCCAGCAGCTTGGCGGCTCAGAGGACAGGGGATAATTCACCCCTCCACCTT.

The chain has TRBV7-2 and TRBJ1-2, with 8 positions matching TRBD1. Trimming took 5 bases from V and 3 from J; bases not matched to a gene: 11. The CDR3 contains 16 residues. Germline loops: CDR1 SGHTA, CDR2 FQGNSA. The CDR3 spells CASSPMGQGADYGYTF. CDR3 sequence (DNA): TGTGCCAGCAGCCCCATGGGCCAGGGGGCCGACTATGGCTACACCTTC. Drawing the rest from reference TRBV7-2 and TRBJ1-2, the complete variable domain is GAGVSQSPSNKVTEKGKDVELRCDPISGHTALYWYRQSLGQGLEFLIYFQGNSAPDKSGLPSDRFSAERTGGSVSTLTIQRTQQEDSAVYLCASSPMGQGADYGYTFGSGTRLTVV.

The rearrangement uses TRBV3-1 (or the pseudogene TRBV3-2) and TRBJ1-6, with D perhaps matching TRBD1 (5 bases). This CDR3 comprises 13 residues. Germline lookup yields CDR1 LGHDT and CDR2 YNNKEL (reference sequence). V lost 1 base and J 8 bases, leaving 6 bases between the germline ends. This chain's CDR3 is CASSQVTDSPLHF. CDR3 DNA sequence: TGTGCCAGCAGCCAAGTGACAGATTCACCCCTCCACTTT.

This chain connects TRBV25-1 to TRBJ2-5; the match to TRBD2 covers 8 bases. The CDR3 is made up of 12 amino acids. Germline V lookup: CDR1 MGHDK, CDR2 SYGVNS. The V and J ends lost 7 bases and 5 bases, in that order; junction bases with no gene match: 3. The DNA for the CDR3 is TGTGCCAGCATGGCTAGCGGGGAGACCCAGTACTTC. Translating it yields CASMASGETQYF.

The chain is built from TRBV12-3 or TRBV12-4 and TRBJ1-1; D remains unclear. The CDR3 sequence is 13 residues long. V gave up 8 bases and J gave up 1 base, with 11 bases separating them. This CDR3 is CASEEFGNTEAFF. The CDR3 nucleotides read TGTGCCAGCGAGGAGTTCGGGAACACTGAAGCTTTCTTT.